This T cell receptor beta chain was observed in a study of T cell changes during pregnancy in multiple sclerosis. Only in-frame clones appear in the TCRdb table, and some are missing; sequencing was by immunoSEQ multiplex PCR. The table lists 65,000 to 90,000 clones, 85% to 95% of them singletons. This CDR3 contains 17 residues. Trimming took 0 bases from V and 4 from J; bases not matched to a gene: 7. The sample consisted of peripheral blood, taken before pregnancy. The V call is TRBV23-1, the J call TRBJ2-3; 10 bases are shared with TRBD1. TRBV23-1 is designated an ORF whose function remains uncertain. This receptor was taken from a female donor with multiple sclerosis, enrolled in a pregnancy study. CDR3 DNA sequence: TGCGCCAGCAGTCAATCGTTGGGACAGGGGACTTCAGATACGCAGTATTTT. It yields the protein CASSQSLGQGTSDTQYF.